These 14 T cell receptor beta chains were all obtained from the same sample, sequenced in a study of T cell repertoires in cytomegalovirus infection. These receptors lack a known antigen. TCRdb passed the reads through MiXCR, listing each CDR3 protein once. The sample has 650,000 to 850,000 distinct CDR3 sequences, almost 30% seen once. The material sequenced was cultured CD8+ T cells from PBMCs, taken from culture after CMV antigen stimulation. All receptors derive from a human donor in good health (CMV status not recorded). Some clones in this sample may be carry-over from other donors' samples.

This clonotype was observed a handful of times. The V gene is TRBV4-3, the J gene TRBJ2-1, with D tentatively TRBD1 (6 bases). The CDR3 is 15 amino acids. The ends were cut back, 0 bases at V and 2 bases at J, with 8 bases in the middle. Germline V gene lookup returns CDR1 LGHNA and CDR2 YSLEER. CDR3 DNA: TGCGCCAGCAGCCAAGAGGGGGCCGCCTACAATGAGCAGTTCTTC. This gives the protein CASSQEGAAYNEQFF.

This clonotype showed up just a few times. The chain combines TRBV25-1 with TRBJ2-5, with TRBD1 matching 10 bases. Germline V CDR1 and CDR2: MGHDK, SYGVNS. The CDR3 spans 12 residues. Unmatched junction bases numbered 4, after V lost 3 bases and J lost 12 bases. CDR3 protein: CASSEQGQGEYF. As DNA, the CDR3 is TGTGCCAGCAGTGAGCAAGGACAGGGGGAGTACTTC.

The rearrangement links TRBV29-1 to TRBJ2-5; 7 nucleotides line up with TRBD2. The CDR3 has 16 residues. Germline values: CDR1 SQVTM, CDR2 ANQGSEA. The J segment lost 0 bases and the V segment lost 3 bases, leaving 10 bases of the junction unmatched. CDR3 residues: CSVEASSGTYQETQYF. DNA for the CDR3: TGCAGCGTTGAGGCCTCCAGCGGGACGTACCAAGAGACCCAGTACTTC.

This clonotype was seen a handful of times. V and J are TRBV5-5 and TRBJ2-7; D unclear. V shed 1 base and J shed 3 bases, with 14 bases lying between them. Germline CDR1 and CDR2: SGHKS and YYEKEE (reference sequence). The CDR3 is made up of 15 amino acids. The CDR3 DNA reads TGTGCCAGCAGCTTGACGGACCGTTCATACTACGAGCAGTACGTC. This codes for CASSLTDRSYYEQYV.

This chain uses TRBV6-1 with TRBJ2-3, with 15 bases identical to TRBD2. The V and J ends lost 3 bases and 3 bases, in that order; junction bases with no gene match: 4. CDR3 length equals 17 residues. From germline, CDR1 is MNHNS and CDR2 SASEGT. In nucleotides, the CDR3 is TGTGCCAGCAGTGAGTGGACTAGCGGGGGGGCTACAGATACGCAGTATTTT. Protein sequence: CASSEWTSGGATDTQYF.

The genes are TRBV5-4 and TRBJ1-1; unclear D gene. The CDR3 is 15 amino acids. V was shortened by 4 bases and J by 3 bases, with 16 bases between the two germline ends. From germline, CDR1 is SGHNT and CDR2 YYREEE (reference sequence). The CDR3 sequence is CASSPSGPGDTEAFF. CDR3 in DNA: TGTGCCAGCAGCCCTAGTGGGCCCGGTGACACTGAAGCTTTCTTT.

Only a few counts were recorded for this clonotype. V usage is TRBV2 and J usage is TRBJ1-6; a possible D gene is TRBD1 (6 bases). The CDR3 has 14 amino acids. The V and J ends lost 8 bases and 4 bases respectively, with 12 bases between them. Germline V gives CDR1 SNHLY, CDR2 FYNNEI. The CDR3 reads CASLRTAYNSPLHF. The CDR3 DNA reads as TGTGCCAGCCTCAGGACAGCTTATAATTCACCCCTCCACTTT.

The chain couples TRBV27 to TRBJ2-7; a weak D match, TRBD2 (7 bases). Germline CDR1 reads MNHEY; CDR2 reads SMNVEV (reference sequence). Trimming pared 4 bases from V and 6 bases from J, leaving 16 bases between. The CDR3 has 14 amino acids. The CDR3 DNA follows: TGTGCCAGCAGTTACGGGGGGCCGAGCGCCGAGCAGTACTTC. Translating it yields CASSYGGPSAEQYF.

This clonotype was found many times. The chain recombines TRBV7-2 with TRBJ1-5; no definite D call. The germline gives CDR1 SGHTA, CDR2 FQGNSA. V was clipped by 0 bases and J by 9 bases, with 15 bases between them. There are 15 residues in the CDR3. CDR3 protein: CASSLAHGHLRPQHF. The CDR3 bases are TGTGCCAGCAGCTTAGCCCATGGGCACCTGCGGCCCCAGCATTTT.

This clonotype has just a few counts. The chain joins TRBV5-6 to TRBJ2-6; D remains ambiguous. Germline CDR1 SGHDT, CDR2 YYEEEE. The CDR3 sequence is 16 residues long. The germline V and J ends were trimmed by 4 bases and 0 bases, with 11 bases remaining between them. The CDR3 loop reads CASSPDGHSGANVLTF. CDR3 nucleotide sequence: TGTGCCAGCAGCCCGGACGGTCACTCTGGGGCCAACGTCCTGACTTTC.

This chain joins TRBV19 and TRBJ1-5; D remains ambiguous. The CDR3 is 17 residues long. Looked up from germline, CDR1 is LNHDA and CDR2 is SQIVND (reference sequence). V lost 3 bases to trimming and J lost 1 base, with 16 bases between them. CDR3 region: CASSIPEGRWSNQPQHF. The CDR3 DNA sequence: TGTGCCAGTAGTATCCCGGAGGGTAGATGGAGCAATCAGCCCCAGCATTTT.

CDR3 DNA sequence: TGCAGTGCAGAAGGGACAGGGGAGTGGGCCGGGGAGCTGTTTTTT. Its translation: CSAEGTGEWAGELFF. The chain has TRBV20-1 and TRBJ2-2, with TRBD1 matching 10 bases. The CDR3 spans 15 residues. Per germline, CDR1 DFQATT and CDR2 SNEGSKA (reference sequence). The V and J ends lost 6 bases and 6 bases, in that order; junction bases with no gene match: 10.

The J gene is TRBJ2-1, the V gene TRBV6-2 or TRBV6-3; 8 nucleotides match TRBD1. The V and J ends lost 4 bases and 5 bases, in that order; junction bases with no gene match: 4. Germline CDR1 MNHEY, CDR2 SVGEGT. This CDR3 region has 14 residues. The CDR3, as DNA: TGTGCCAGCAGTTTACAGGGGGTCCACAATGAGCAGTTCTTC. This gives the protein CASSLQGVHNEQFF.

This clonotype was detected only a few times. The CDR3 region is CASTHPSGGSTDTQYF. The CDR3 region has the DNA TGTGCCAGCACCCACCCCAGCGGGGGGAGCACAGATACGCAGTATTTT. V is TRBV7-9 and J is TRBJ2-3; 9 positions agree with TRBD2. The CDR3 contains 16 residues. Germline V CDR1 and CDR2: SEHNR, FQNEAQ (reference sequence). V shed 7 bases, J shed 0 bases, and the junction held 8 bases outside the gene matches.